The clone carrying this TCR beta chain was detected a few times. The data are from a study of Tregs in tolerant kidney transplant recipients. After removal of 7 bases from V and 4 bases from J, the junction contained 6 bases not matched to a gene. CDR1 and CDR2 from the germline V gene are SGHVS and FQNEAQ. The CDR3 is 15 residues long. Libraries were prepared by immunoSEQ multiplex PCR; TCRdb keeps only in-frame clonotypes and omits some of them. The sample records about 15,000 clones, 80% being singletons. The TCR sequence derives from a human donor who received a combined kidney and bone marrow transplant. This rearrangement joins TRBV7-8 to TRBJ2-3; 12 bases line up with TRBD2. This sample comprised Tregs from blood, obtained before the transplant. In nucleotides, the CDR3 is TGTGCCAGCACCATACTAGCGGGAGGCGCAGATACGCAGTATTTT. Protein product: CASTILAGGADTQYF.